The T cell receptor beta chain described here comes from a study of OX40 agonist ivuxolimab in advanced cancers. For the study at large: Ivuxolimab is a fully human IgG2 antibody that activates OX40 (CD134). The group had a mean age of 60 years, ranged from 23 to 79, and was 75% to 85% male.

In regard to this clone: The antigen is undetermined.

The germline CDR1 and CDR2 sequences are SNHLY and FYNNEI. V was cut by 6 bases and J by 0 bases, with 8 bases left in between. The CDR3 contains 14 residues. Study-level points and caveats: Also showing low normalized T-cell clonal expansion were some of the nonresponders. Clonal expansion was seen in CD4+ and CD8+ blood T cells by week 6 at 0.1 to 3.0 mg/kg.

Sequencing was performed with immunoSEQ multiplex PCR; in TCRdb, only in-frame clones are kept and a portion is missing. The table includes around 79,000 clones, 90% to 95% detected once. The sample here was CD4+ or CD8+ T cells sorted from blood, taken in a trial of the OX40 agonist ivuxolimab. The origin of this receptor is an adult with an advanced solid tumor such as melanoma, head and neck, liver or kidney cancer. The chain joins TRBV2 to TRBJ2-2; D possibly corresponds to TRBD2 (6 bases). The CDR3 DNA is TGTGCCAGCAGAGAGCGGGCGAACACCGGGGAGCTGTTTTTT. The encoded protein is CASRERANTGELFF.